These 3 T cell receptor beta chains came from one sample sequenced in a study of T cells after yellow fever vaccination (dated by TCRdb to between 2018 and 2020). Read against the paper, the sample's treatment or condition label means: live attenuated yellow fever vaccine strain. Libraries came from 5' RACE. The listed sequencing device is Illumina HiSeq 2500. TCRdb passed the public sequencing reads through fastp at Q25 and MiXCR, retaining productive beta sequences. Rows are unified per CDR3 protein, each entry keeping the most common DNA and genes. In all, the sample holds more than 90,000 distinct CDR3 sequences, and about 7.2% of those were seen once. Around 2.6% of the sample lies in the top ten. The sequences come from CD4+ T cells sorted from PBMCs, collected approximately 47 days after the first yellow fever vaccination. Receptor source: a man between 18 and 29 years old who received the YFV17D yellow fever vaccine.

This clonotype came up many times. The V and J genes are TRBV19 and TRBJ1-2; TRBD1 is a possible D gene (6 bases). With 9 bases removed from V and 4 bases from J, the gap between germline ends came to 12 bases. Germline loops: CDR1 LNHDA, CDR2 SQIVND (reference sequence). CDR3 size: 12 residues. CDR3 protein: CARAGTIYGYTF. The CDR3 nucleotides are TGTGCCAGAGCCGGGACAATCTATGGCTACACCTTC.

This clonotype was recorded at least ten times. The V gene is TRBV7-2, the J gene TRBJ2-3; possible D gene TRBD2, 6 bases. Trimming took 2 bases from V and 0 from J, leaving 9 bases between them. This CDR3 region has 15 residues. Germline values: CDR1 SGHTA, CDR2 FQGNSA. The CDR3 is CASSLRGSSTDTQYF. CDR3 coding DNA: TGTGCCAGCAGCTTACGGGGGAGTAGCACAGATACGCAGTATTTT.

Ten or more counts support this clonotype. The junction differs from germline at one of its ends, possibly a read error. The chain combines TRBV7-2 with TRBJ2-5; 8 nucleotides match TRBD2. From germline, CDR1 is SGHTA and CDR2 FQGNSA. The length of the CDR3 is 13 residues. CDR3 sequence: CASRLAGLETQYF. For the CDR3, the DNA is TGTGCCAGCAGATTAGCGGGGCTGGAGACCCAGTACTTC.